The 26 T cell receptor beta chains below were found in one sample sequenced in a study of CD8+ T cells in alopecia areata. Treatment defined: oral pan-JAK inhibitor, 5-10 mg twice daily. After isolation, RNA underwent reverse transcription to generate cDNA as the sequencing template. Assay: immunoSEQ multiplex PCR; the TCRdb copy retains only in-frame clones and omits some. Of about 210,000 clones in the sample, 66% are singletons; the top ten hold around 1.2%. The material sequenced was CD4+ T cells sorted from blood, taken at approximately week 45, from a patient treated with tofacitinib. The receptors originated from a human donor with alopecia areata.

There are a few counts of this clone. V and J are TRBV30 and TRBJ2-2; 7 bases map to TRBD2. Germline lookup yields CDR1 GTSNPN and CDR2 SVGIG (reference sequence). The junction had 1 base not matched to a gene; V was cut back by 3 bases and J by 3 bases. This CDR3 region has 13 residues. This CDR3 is CAWRTSDTGELFF. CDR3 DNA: TGTGCCTGGAGAACTAGCGACACCGGGGAGCTGTTTTTT.

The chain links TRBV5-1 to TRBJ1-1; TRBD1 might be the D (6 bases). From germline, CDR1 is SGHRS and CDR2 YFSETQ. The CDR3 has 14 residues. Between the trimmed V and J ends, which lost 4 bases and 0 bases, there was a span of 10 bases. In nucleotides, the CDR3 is TGCGCCAGCAGCCCCGGACAGATGAACACTGAAGCTTTCTTT. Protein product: CASSPGQMNTEAFF.

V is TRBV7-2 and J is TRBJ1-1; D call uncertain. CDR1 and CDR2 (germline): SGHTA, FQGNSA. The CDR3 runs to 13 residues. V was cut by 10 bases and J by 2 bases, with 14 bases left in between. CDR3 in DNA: TGTGCCACGCTGGGAGGGTACAACACTGAAGCTTTCTTT. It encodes CATLGGYNTEAFF.

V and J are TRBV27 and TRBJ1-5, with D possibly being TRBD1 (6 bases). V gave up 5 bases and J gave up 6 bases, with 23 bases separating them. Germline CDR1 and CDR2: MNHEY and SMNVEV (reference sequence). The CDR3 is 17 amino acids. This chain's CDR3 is CASSPTPQQGSRQPQHF. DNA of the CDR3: TGTGCCAGCAGTCCCACACCCCAACAGGGATCTCGTCAGCCCCAGCATTTT.

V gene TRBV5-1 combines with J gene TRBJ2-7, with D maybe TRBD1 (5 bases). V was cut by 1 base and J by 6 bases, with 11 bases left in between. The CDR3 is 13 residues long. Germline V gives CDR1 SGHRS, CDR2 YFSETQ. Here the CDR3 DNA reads TGCGCCAGCAGCTTGCAGGGATCTGGCGAGCAGTACTTC. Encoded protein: CASSLQGSGEQYF. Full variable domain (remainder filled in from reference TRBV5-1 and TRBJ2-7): KAGVTQTPRYLIKTRGQQVTLSCSPISGHRSVSWYQQTPGQGLQFLFEYFSETQRNKGNFPGRFSGRQFSNSRSEMNVSTLELGDSALYLCASSLQGSGEQYFGPGTRLTVT.

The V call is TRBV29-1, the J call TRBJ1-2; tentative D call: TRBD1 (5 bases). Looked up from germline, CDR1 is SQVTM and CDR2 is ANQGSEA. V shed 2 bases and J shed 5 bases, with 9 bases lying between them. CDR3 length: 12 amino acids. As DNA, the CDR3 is TGCAGCGTTGAAACCCAGGGATATGGCTACACCTTC. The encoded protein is CSVETQGYGYTF. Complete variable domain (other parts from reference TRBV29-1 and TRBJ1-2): SAVISQKPSRDICQRGTSLTIQCQVDSQVTMMFWYRQQPGQSLTLIATANQGSEATYESGFVIDKFPISRPNLTFSTLTVSNMSPEDSSIYLCSVETQGYGYTFGSGTRLTVV.

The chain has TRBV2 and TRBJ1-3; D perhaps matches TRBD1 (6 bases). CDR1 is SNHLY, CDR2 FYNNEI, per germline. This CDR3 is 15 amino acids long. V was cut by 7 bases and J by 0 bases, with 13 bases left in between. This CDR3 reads CASTPQGLSGNTIYF. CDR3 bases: TGTGCCAGCACCCCACAGGGACTCTCTGGAAACACCATATATTTT.

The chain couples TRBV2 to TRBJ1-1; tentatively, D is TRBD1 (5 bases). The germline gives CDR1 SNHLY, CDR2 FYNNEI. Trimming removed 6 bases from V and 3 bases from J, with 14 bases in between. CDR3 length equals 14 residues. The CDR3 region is CASSPTAPDTEAFF. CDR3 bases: TGTGCCAGCAGCCCGACAGCCCCCGACACTGAAGCTTTCTTT.

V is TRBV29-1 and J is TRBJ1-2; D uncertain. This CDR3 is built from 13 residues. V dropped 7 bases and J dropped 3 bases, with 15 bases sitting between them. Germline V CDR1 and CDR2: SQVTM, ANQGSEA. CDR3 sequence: CSAENLVDYGYTF. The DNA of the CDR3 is TGCAGCGCCGAGAATCTGGTCGACTATGGCTACACCTTC. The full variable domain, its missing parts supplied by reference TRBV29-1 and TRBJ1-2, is SAVISQKPSRDICQRGTSLTIQCQVDSQVTMMFWYRQQPGQSLTLIATANQGSEATYESGFVIDKFPISRPNLTFSTLTVSNMSPEDSSIYLCSAENLVDYGYTFGSGTRLTVV.

The CDR3 protein is CAIPTAPNTEAFF. The CDR3 nucleotides are TGTGCCATACCAACAGCCCCGAACACTGAAGCTTTCTTT. The J gene is TRBJ1-1, the V gene TRBV2; D remains unclear. CDR1 SNHLY and CDR2 FYNNEI come from the germline V gene. Trimming pared 10 bases from V and 1 base from J, leaving 13 bases between. This CDR3 comprises 13 residues.

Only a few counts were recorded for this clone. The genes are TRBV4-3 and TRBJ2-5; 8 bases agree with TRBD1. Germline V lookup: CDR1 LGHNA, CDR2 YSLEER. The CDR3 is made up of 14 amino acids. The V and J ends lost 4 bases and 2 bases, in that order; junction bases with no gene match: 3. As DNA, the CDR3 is TGCGCCAGCAGCCCCGGACAGGGACAAGAGACCCAGTACTTC. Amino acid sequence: CASSPGQGQETQYF.

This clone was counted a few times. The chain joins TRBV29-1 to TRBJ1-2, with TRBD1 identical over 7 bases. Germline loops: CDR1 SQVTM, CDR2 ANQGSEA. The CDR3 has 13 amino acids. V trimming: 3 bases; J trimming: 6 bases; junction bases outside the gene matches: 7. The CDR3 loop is CSVEGQGVDGYTF. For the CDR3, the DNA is TGCAGCGTTGAGGGGCAGGGGGTAGATGGCTACACCTTC.

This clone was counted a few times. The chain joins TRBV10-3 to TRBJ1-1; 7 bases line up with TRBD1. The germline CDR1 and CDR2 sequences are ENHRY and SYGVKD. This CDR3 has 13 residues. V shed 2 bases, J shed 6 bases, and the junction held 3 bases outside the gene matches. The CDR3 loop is CAISEDRVSEAFF. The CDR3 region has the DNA TGTGCCATCAGTGAGGACAGGGTGTCTGAAGCTTTCTTT.

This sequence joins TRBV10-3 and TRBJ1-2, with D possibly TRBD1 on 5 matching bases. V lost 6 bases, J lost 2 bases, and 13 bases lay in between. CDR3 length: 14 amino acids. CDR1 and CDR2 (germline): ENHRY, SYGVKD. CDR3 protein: CAIREEGKNYGYTF. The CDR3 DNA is TGTGCCATCAGAGAGGAGGGGAAGAACTATGGCTACACCTTC.

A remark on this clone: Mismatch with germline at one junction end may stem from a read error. CDR3 protein: CSALDGRNEKPFF. The CDR3 nucleotides are TGCAGCGCCTTAGACGGGCGGAATGAAAAACCGTTTTTT. The chain carries TRBV29-1 and TRBJ1-4; D is unclear. The CDR3 covers 13 residues. The germline V gene has CDR1 SQVTM and CDR2 ANQGSEA.

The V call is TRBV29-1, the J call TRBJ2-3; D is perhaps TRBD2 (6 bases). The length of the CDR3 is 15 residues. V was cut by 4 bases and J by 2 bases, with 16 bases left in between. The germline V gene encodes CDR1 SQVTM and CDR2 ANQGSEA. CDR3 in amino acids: CSVAASGGTTDTQYF. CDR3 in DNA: TGCAGCGTTGCTGCGTCGGGCGGGACCACAGATACGCAGTATTTT.

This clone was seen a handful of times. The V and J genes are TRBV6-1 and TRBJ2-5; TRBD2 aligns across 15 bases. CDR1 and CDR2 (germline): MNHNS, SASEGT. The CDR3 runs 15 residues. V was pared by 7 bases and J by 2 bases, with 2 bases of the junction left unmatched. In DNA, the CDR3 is TGTGCCAGCACCGGACTAGCGGGGGGGCAAGAGACCCAGTACTTC. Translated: CASTGLAGGQETQYF.

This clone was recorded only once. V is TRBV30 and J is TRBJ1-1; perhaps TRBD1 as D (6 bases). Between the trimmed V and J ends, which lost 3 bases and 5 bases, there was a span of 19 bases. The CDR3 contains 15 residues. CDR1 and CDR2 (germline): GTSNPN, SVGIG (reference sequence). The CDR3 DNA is TGTGCCTGGAGAAAGAATAGACAGGTGGGAACTGAAGCTTTCTTT. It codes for CAWRKNRQVGTEAFF.

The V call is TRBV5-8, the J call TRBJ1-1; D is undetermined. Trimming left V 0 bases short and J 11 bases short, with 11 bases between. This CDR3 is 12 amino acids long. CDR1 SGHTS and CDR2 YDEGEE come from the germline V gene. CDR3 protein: CASSLEVGHAFF. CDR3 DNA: TGTGCCAGCAGCTTGGAGGTAGGGCACGCTTTCTTT.

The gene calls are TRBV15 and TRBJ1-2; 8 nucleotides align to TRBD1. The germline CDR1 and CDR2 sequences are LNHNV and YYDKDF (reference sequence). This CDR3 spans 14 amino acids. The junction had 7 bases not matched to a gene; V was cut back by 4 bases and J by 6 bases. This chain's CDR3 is CATSKPPGQDGYTF. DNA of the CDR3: TGTGCCACCAGCAAACCTCCGGGACAGGATGGCTACACCTTC.

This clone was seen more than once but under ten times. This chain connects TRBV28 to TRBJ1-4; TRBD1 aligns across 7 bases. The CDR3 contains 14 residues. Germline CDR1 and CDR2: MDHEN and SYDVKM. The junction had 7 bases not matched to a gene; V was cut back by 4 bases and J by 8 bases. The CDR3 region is CASSSQQGPEKLFF. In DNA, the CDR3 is TGTGCCAGCAGTTCACAACAGGGGCCCGAAAAACTGTTTTTT.

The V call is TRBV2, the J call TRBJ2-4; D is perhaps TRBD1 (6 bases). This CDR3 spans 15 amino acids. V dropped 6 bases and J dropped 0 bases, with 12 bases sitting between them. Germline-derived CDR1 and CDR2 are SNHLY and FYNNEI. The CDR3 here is CASRFTTGAKNIQYF. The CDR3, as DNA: TGTGCCAGCAGATTCACGACAGGAGCCAAAAACATTCAGTACTTC.

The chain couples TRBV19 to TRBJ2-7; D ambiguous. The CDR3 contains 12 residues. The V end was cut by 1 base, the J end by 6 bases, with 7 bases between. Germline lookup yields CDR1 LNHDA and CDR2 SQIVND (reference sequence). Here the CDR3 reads CASSIGPSEQYF. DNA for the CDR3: TGTGCCAGTAGTATAGGTCCCTCCGAGCAGTACTTC.

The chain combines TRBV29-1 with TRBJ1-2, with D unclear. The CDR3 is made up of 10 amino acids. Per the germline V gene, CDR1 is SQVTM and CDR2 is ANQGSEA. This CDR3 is CSAEPSGYTF. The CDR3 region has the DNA TGCAGTGCAGAGCCTTCTGGCTACACCTTC.

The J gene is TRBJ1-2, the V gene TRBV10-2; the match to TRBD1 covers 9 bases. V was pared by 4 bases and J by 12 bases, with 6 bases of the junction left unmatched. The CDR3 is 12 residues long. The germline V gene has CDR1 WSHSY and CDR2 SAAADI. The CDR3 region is CASSATGQGNTF. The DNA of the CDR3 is TGCGCCAGCAGTGCCACGGGACAGGGTAACACCTTC.

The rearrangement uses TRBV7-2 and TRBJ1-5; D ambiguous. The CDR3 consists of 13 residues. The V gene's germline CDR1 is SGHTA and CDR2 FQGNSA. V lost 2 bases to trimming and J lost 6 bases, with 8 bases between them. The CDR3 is CASSLLGSQPQHF. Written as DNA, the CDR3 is TGTGCCAGCAGCTTATTGGGTTCTCAGCCCCAGCATTTT.